Below are 14 T cell receptor beta chains sequenced from a single sample in a study of PD-1 blockade in mismatch repair-deficient tumors. Sequenced by immunoSEQ multiplex PCR; TCRdb stores in-frame clones only, minus some. There are roughly 120,000 clones in the sample; about three quarters occur only once, and approximately 4.7% lies in the top ten. The sample here was peripheral blood, taken approximately 60 weeks after starting pembrolizumab. These receptor sequences come from an adult with mismatch repair-deficient cancer.

J is TRBJ2-1 and V is TRBV9, with 15 bases lining up with TRBD2. Germline values: CDR1 SGDLS, CDR2 YYNGEE. V lost 4 bases and J lost 0; bases outside the gene matches: 8. CDR3 length equals 19 residues. The CDR3 coding sequence is TGTGCCAGCAGCCTTCCCGGGACTAGCGGGAGGACCTCCTACAATGAGCAGTTCTTC. It yields the protein CASSLPGTSGRTSYNEQFF.

The chain links TRBV10-3 to TRBJ2-3; TRBD1 aligns across 8 bases. Germline V gene sequence: CDR1 ENHRY, CDR2 SYGVKD. The ends lost 7 bases at V and 4 bases at J; junction bases unmatched: 4. The CDR3 covers 13 residues. CDR3 amino acids: CAINQGASDTQYF. Written as DNA, the CDR3 is TGTGCCATCAATCAGGGGGCATCAGATACGCAGTATTTT.

The J gene is TRBJ2-7, the V gene TRBV5-1; 8 positions agree with TRBD2. The CDR3 is made up of 14 amino acids. J gave up 2 bases and V 4 bases, and 5 bases lay outside the gene matches. Germline CDR1 is SGHRS and CDR2 is YFSETQ. The CDR3 nucleotides read TGCGCCAGCAGCCGGGAGGGCGGGGCCTACGAGCAGTACTTC. This translates into CASSREGGAYEQYF.

The rearrangement links TRBV7-2 to TRBJ1-2; the D gene is possibly TRBD1 (5 bases). The CDR3 spans 14 residues. Germline CDR1 SGHTA, CDR2 FQGNSA. V shed 0 bases and J shed 7 bases, with 12 bases lying between them. CDR3 loop: CASSLASKGSGYTF. CDR3 nucleotides: TGTGCCAGCAGCTTAGCGTCTAAGGGGAGTGGCTACACCTTC.

In this sample, this clone turned up a few times. The J gene is TRBJ1-4, the V gene TRBV2; 8 positions agree with TRBD1. This CDR3 contains 13 residues. Per the germline V gene, CDR1 is SNHLY and CDR2 is FYNNEI. The V and J ends lost 6 bases and 8 bases, in that order; junction bases with no gene match: 5. For the CDR3, the DNA is TGTGCCAGCAGCAGGGGGCAGGGCGAAAAACTGTTTTTT. Translating gives CASSRGQGEKLFF.

This clone was picked up one time. The J gene is TRBJ2-1, the V gene TRBV11-3; D unresolved. The germline V gene has CDR1 SGHNT and CDR2 YENEEA. V was trimmed by 5 bases and J by 3 bases, leaving 8 bases between them. The CDR3 length is 13 residues. CDR3 DNA: TGTGCCAGCAGCCTATTCAACTACAATGAGCAGTTCTTC. Protein: CASSLFNYNEQFF.

The chain links TRBV5-5 to TRBJ1-4, with TRBD1 matching over 7 bases. V was pared by 4 bases and J by 7 bases, with 10 bases of the junction left unmatched. CDR3 length: 15 residues. Germline CDR1 is SGHKS and CDR2 is YYEKEE (reference sequence). This chain's CDR3 is CASSPGTADLEKLFF. DNA of the CDR3: TGTGCCAGCAGCCCGGGGACAGCGGACCTTGAAAAACTGTTTTTT.

The CDR3 nucleotides are TGTGCCAGCAGCCATGAGGCGGCGGGGGCTGGTAGCCCAGATACGCAGTATTTT. As protein: CASSHEAAGAGSPDTQYF. The chain uses TRBV4-2 and TRBJ2-3; a possible D gene is TRBD2 (7 bases). This CDR3 has 18 amino acids. V was trimmed by 3 bases and J by 4 bases, leaving 23 bases between them. Per the germline V gene, CDR1 is LGHNA and CDR2 is YNFKEQ.

The CDR3 nucleotides are TGTGCCAGCAGTTTATCCCCCCAGGGCGAGCAGTACTTC. Amino acids: CASSLSPQGEQYF. The rearrangement uses TRBV27 and TRBJ2-7, with D possibly matching TRBD1 (5 bases). V shed 0 bases and J shed 6 bases, with 9 bases lying between them. The germline V gene has CDR1 MNHEY and CDR2 SMNVEV (reference sequence). The CDR3 consists of 13 residues.

The chain employs TRBV5-1 and TRBJ2-6, with D uncertain. V dropped 0 bases and J dropped 1 base, with 2 bases sitting between them. The CDR3 is made up of 14 amino acids. Germline lookup yields CDR1 SGHRS and CDR2 YFSETQ. CDR3 sequence: CASSLASGANVLTF. In DNA, the CDR3 is TGCGCCAGCAGCTTGGCGTCTGGGGCCAACGTCCTGACTTTC.

The rearrangement joins TRBV6-5 to TRBJ2-7, with a tentative D call TRBD1 (5 bases). Trimming pared 3 bases from V and 3 bases from J, leaving 9 bases between. This CDR3 contains 13 residues. The germline gives CDR1 MNHEY, CDR2 SVGAGI. The chain's CDR3 is CASSYLQGYEQYF. The CDR3 DNA reads as TGTGCCAGCAGTTATCTCCAGGGCTACGAGCAGTACTTC.

The rearrangement joins TRBV11-2 to TRBJ2-7; 11 nucleotides align to TRBD1. V dropped 5 bases and J dropped 0; count of bases not matched to a gene: 3. There are 15 residues in the CDR3. Germline V gene lookup returns CDR1 SGHAT and CDR2 FQNNGV. In DNA, the CDR3 is TGTGCCAGCAGCCCAGGGACAGGGGGCTCCTACGAGCAGTACTTC. Translation: CASSPGTGGSYEQYF.

J is TRBJ2-1 and V is TRBV27; TRBD2 matches at 14 bases. The CDR3 consists of 17 residues. Germline V gene lookup returns CDR1 MNHEY and CDR2 SMNVEV (reference sequence). Trimming cost V 5 bases and J 4 bases; bases outside gene matches: 7. CDR3 amino acids: CASSTRTSGRPYNEQFF. CDR3 in DNA: TGTGCCAGCAGTACAAGGACTAGCGGGAGGCCATACAATGAGCAGTTCTTC.

The chain uses TRBV19 and TRBJ2-1; D perhaps matches TRBD1 (5 bases). Trimming took 3 bases from V and 6 from J, leaving 12 bases between them. Germline V gene sequence: CDR1 LNHDA, CDR2 SQIVND (reference sequence). CDR3 length equals 14 residues. CDR3 in DNA: TGTGCCAGTAGTATCGGTAGGGGCGGCAATGAGCAGTTCTTC. Translation gives CASSIGRGGNEQFF.